The 29 T cell receptor beta chains listed next were all sequenced from one sample in a study of T cell clonality in common variable immunodeficiency. Sequencing used immunoSEQ multiplex PCR; TCRdb keeps in-frame clones, though not all of them. Singletons are absent from the sample, which has roughly 50,000 clones. Sequencing used peripheral blood mononuclear cells. The receptors were sampled from a person aged 18 to 75 in good health.

At least ten counts were recorded for this clone. From the germline J gene comes the end of the CDR3, since the read stops 3 residues before it. The chain is built from TRBV30 and TRBJ2-1; TRBD2 matches at 11 bases. Germline V gene lookup returns CDR1 GTSNPN and CDR2 SVGIG (reference sequence). The CDR3 runs to 16 residues. Unmatched junction bases numbered 6, after V lost 2 bases and J lost 3 bases. The CDR3 loop reads CAWSLDGTSGYNEQFF. CDR3 bases read: TGTGCCTGGAGTTTAGATGGGACTAGCGGCTACAATGAG.

This clone has at least ten counts. The read finishes 3 residues shy of the CDR3 end, and the germline J gene is used to complete it. The J gene is TRBJ1-4, the V gene TRBV7-9; D call uncertain. The CDR3 extends over 11 amino acids. Germline assignment: CDR1 SEHNR and CDR2 FQNEAQ (reference sequence). The CDR3 sequence is CASSLEGKLFF. Incomplete CDR3 DNA: TGTGCCAGCAGCTTAGAAGGGAAA.

The sample holds many counts of this clone. The read comes to an end 3 residues before the CDR3 does, leaving the germline J gene to fill in the end. This chain uses TRBV4-1 with TRBJ2-2; 10 bases are a match to TRBD2. CDR3 length equals 18 residues. Germline assignment: CDR1 MGHRA and CDR2 YSYEKL. J lost 0 bases, V lost 0 bases, and 4 bases had no gene match. CDR3 DNA, as far as it was read: TGCGCCAGCAGCCAAGATCTCCTAGCGGGAGCGAACACCGGGGAG. It is translated as CASSQDLLAGANTGE. The full CDR3 reads CASSQDLLAGANTGELFF.

This clone was seen repeatedly, ten times or more. The sequenced fragment ends 3 residues before the CDR3 boundary, so the rest is inferred from the germline J gene. J is TRBJ2-7 and V is TRBV18; 8 bases line up with TRBD1. This CDR3 region has 16 residues. CDR1 and CDR2 (germline): KGHSH, LQKENI. V shed 3 bases and J 1 base; nucleotides not matched to a gene: 8. CDR3 DNA, as far as it was read: TGTGCCAGCTCACCGAAGGACAGGGTAGATTCCTACGAG. Its translation: CASSPKDRVDSYE. The complete CDR3 sequence is CASSPKDRVDSYEQYF.

There are many counts of this clone. The read ends 3 residues early relative to the CDR3; the germline J gene fills the gap. This rearrangement joins TRBV20-1 to TRBJ1-2; a weak D match, TRBD1 (6 bases). CDR3 length: 11 residues. V dropped 4 bases and J dropped 5 bases, with 8 bases sitting between them. CDR1 DFQATT and CDR2 SNEGSKA come from the germline V gene (reference sequence). CDR3 sequence reads: CSATTGYGYTF. The DNA read from the CDR3 is TGCAGTGCTACAACAGGGTATGGC.

This clone appeared a few times. From the germline J gene comes the end of the CDR3, since the read stops 3 residues before it. The chain uses TRBV18 and TRBJ2-1; 9 bases agree with TRBD1. Germline V gene sequence: CDR1 KGHSH, CDR2 LQKENI. The CDR3 spans 17 residues. Trimming removed 5 bases from V and 8 bases from J; junction bases left unmatched: 16. The CDR3 is CASSYFDPGQGLDEQFF. CDR3 DNA, as far as it was read: TGTGCCAGCTCATACTTCGACCCGGGACAGGGCTTAGATGAG.

This clone came up many times. Read sequence stops 3 residues before the CDR3 end, and the germline J gene provides the missing end. V usage is TRBV20-1 and J usage is TRBJ2-7; 11 bases are a match to TRBD1. The CDR3 has 16 residues. With V trimmed by 0 bases and J by 2 bases, 6 bases remained unmatched. The germline CDR1 and CDR2 sequences are DFQATT and SNEGSKA (reference sequence). The CDR3 sequence: CSARDSGQGAPYEQYF. The part of the CDR3 DNA that was read is TGCAGTGCTAGAGATTCAGGACAGGGGGCCCCCTACGAG.

Ten or more counts support this clone. The read halts 3 residues ahead of the CDR3 end, with the missing end drawn from the germline J gene. The genes are TRBV19 and TRBJ1-1; no reliable D call. Germline V gene sequence: CDR1 LNHDA, CDR2 SQIVND (reference sequence). Trimming pared 3 bases from V and 3 bases from J, leaving 8 bases between. This CDR3 spans 13 amino acids. The CDR3 bases that were read are TGTGCCAGTAGTATGAGCCTTTACACTGAA. Amino acid sequence: CASSMSLYTE. The full-length CDR3 reads as CASSMSLYTEAFF.

Ten or more counts support this clone. Sequencing ends 3 residues short of the CDR3 end; the germline J gene provides the rest. This chain joins TRBV13 and TRBJ1-1; the D is unclear. The length of the CDR3 is 13 residues. Germline assignment: CDR1 PRHDT and CDR2 FYEKMQ (reference sequence). V was clipped by 4 bases and J by 4 bases, with 10 bases between them. The CDR3 sequence: CASSSGIVTEAFF. The CDR3 bases that were read are TGTGCCAGCAGCTCGGGGATCGTCACTGAA.

This clone was recorded at least ten times. The read falls 3 residues short of the CDR3 end, and the missing part is taken from the germline J gene. This rearrangement joins TRBV14 to TRBJ2-1, with D tentatively TRBD2 (5 bases). The germline V gene encodes CDR1 SGHDN and CDR2 FVKESK. The length of the CDR3 is 15 residues. The germline V and J ends were trimmed by 4 bases and 3 bases, with 13 bases remaining between them. The CDR3 DNA, read in part, is TGTGCCAGCAGCCTGAGGGTGTTCGGCTACAATGAG. Translation: CASSLRVFGYNE. The whole CDR3 sequence is CASSLRVFGYNEQFF.

This clone was counted many times. The read stops 3 residues short of the end of the CDR3; the missing end is completed from the germline J gene. The V and J genes are TRBV13 and TRBJ2-7, with a possible D match to TRBD2 (6 bases). Per the germline V gene, CDR1 is PRHDT and CDR2 is FYEKMQ (reference sequence). Deletions cut 4 bases from V and 4 bases from J, with 14 bases between. The CDR3 is 14 residues long. The CDR3 region is CASSSLGTHYEQYF. The covered CDR3 bases are TGTGCCAGCAGCTCCTTAGGGACTCATTACGAG.

This clone was counted many times. The CDR3 end falls 3 residues outside the read, so it is completed with the germline J gene. The chain recombines TRBV4-1 with TRBJ2-2; 7 bases map to TRBD2. CDR3 size: 16 residues. V shed 0 bases and J 5 bases; nucleotides not matched to a gene: 6. The germline gives CDR1 MGHRA, CDR2 YSYEKL. CDR3 bases read: TGCGCCAGCAGCCAAGACGCCTGGGACTATACCGGGGAG. It specifies CASSQDAWDYTGE. The entire CDR3 protein is CASSQDAWDYTGELFF.

This clone was seen repeatedly, ten times or more. It may be a read error: a sequence one base away is much more abundant. Read sequence stops 3 residues before the CDR3 end, and the germline J gene provides the missing end. V usage is TRBV5-1 and J usage is TRBJ2-5; D unclear. The length of the CDR3 is 12 residues. Looked up from germline, CDR1 is SGHRS and CDR2 is YFSETQ. CDR3 protein: CASSRSTDTQYF. The DNA read from the CDR3 is TGCGCCAGCAGCCGGAGCACAGATACC.

This clone occurred many times. The chain's CDR3 is CAWSVGGTSGGFGYSPLHF. The DNA read from the CDR3 is TGTGCCTGGAGTGTGGGAGGTACCTCAGGGGGATTCGGTTATTCACCC. The V and J genes are TRBV30 and TRBJ1-6; TRBD1 matches at 7 bases. Read coverage stops 3 residues before the CDR3 terminus; the germline J gene supplies the remainder. The CDR3 consists of 19 residues. The trim removed 0 bases at V and 8 bases at J, leaving 19 bases unmatched. Germline lookup yields CDR1 GTSNPN and CDR2 SVGIG (reference sequence).

In its sample, this clone was seen many times. The CDR3 end lies 3 residues beyond the end of the read and is filled in from the germline J gene. The V and J genes are TRBV20-1 and TRBJ1-2, with D maybe TRBD1 (6 bases). The germline V and J ends were trimmed by 6 bases and 3 bases, with 17 bases remaining between them. This CDR3 has 14 amino acids. Germline V lookup: CDR1 DFQATT, CDR2 SNEGSKA (reference sequence). The sequenced part of the CDR3 DNA is TGCAGTGCACTGTGGACAGCCGTTTACTATGGC. This codes for CSALWTAVYYG. In full, the CDR3 is CSALWTAVYYGYTF.

This clone has at least ten counts. Read sequence stops 3 residues before the CDR3 end, and the germline J gene provides the missing end. The chain carries TRBV19 and TRBJ1-4; D gene ambiguous. Between the trimmed V and J ends, which lost 5 bases and 5 bases, there was a span of 15 bases. The CDR3 length is 15 residues. Germline-derived CDR1 and CDR2 are LNHDA and SQIVND (reference sequence). The CDR3 DNA, read in part, is TGTGCCAGTAGTGGGCCACTGAGATCCAATGAAAAA. The encoded protein is CASSGPLRSNEK. The complete CDR3 sequence is CASSGPLRSNEKLFF.

This clone has ten or more counts. The observed sequence ends 3 residues before the CDR3 terminus, with the missing tail filled in from the germline J gene. The chain recombines TRBV19 with TRBJ2-7; 7 bases fit TRBD2. CDR3 size: 17 residues. Trimming took 6 bases from V and 2 from J; bases not matched to a gene: 16. Germline values: CDR1 LNHDA, CDR2 SQIVND (reference sequence). CDR3 loop: CASSDPIWSSGPYEQYF. The CDR3 DNA, read in part, is TGTGCCAGTAGCGATCCGATTTGGTCTAGCGGCCCCTACGAG.

This clone was counted many times. The read halts 3 residues ahead of the CDR3 end, with the missing end drawn from the germline J gene. The chain employs TRBV30 and TRBJ2-4; weak D call: TRBD1 (5 bases). From germline, CDR1 is GTSNPN and CDR2 SVGIG (reference sequence). V was clipped by 4 bases and J by 5 bases, with 12 bases between them. The CDR3 extends over 13 amino acids. The sequenced CDR3 bases are TGTGCCTGGAACCCCAAAGGGGAAAACATT. Translation gives CAWNPKGENI. The entire CDR3 protein is CAWNPKGENIQYF.

This clone was detected a few times. The read gets to within 3 residues of the CDR3 end, and the germline J gene fills in the rest. V gene TRBV6-2 or TRBV6-3 combines with J gene TRBJ2-3; 14 nucleotides align to TRBD2. The CDR3 is 14 amino acids. Germline V gives CDR1 MNHEY, CDR2 SVGEGT. CDR3 loop: CASGGGLAGETQYF. The sequenced part of the CDR3 DNA is TGTGCCAGCGGGGGGGGACTAGCGGGAGAGACG.

This clone was counted a few times. The read ends 3 residues early relative to the CDR3; the germline J gene fills the gap. The V call is TRBV7-7, the J call TRBJ1-2; 7 positions match TRBD1. CDR1 SSHAT and CDR2 FNYEAQ come from the germline V gene (reference sequence). CDR3 size: 12 residues. This chain's CDR3 is CASGRGTDTYTF. CDR3 bases read: TGTGCTAGCGGGAGGGGGACAGATACC.

Turning to this clone: The CDR3 is cut off 3 residues early in the read; its end comes from the germline J gene. The gene calls are TRBV20-1 and TRBJ2-1; 11 positions agree with TRBD2. V shed 6 bases, J shed 6 bases, and the junction held 7 bases outside the gene matches. The germline CDR1 and CDR2 sequences are DFQATT and SNEGSKA (reference sequence). CDR3 length: 14 amino acids. The covered CDR3 bases are TGCAGTGCCCCGACTAGCGGGACCCGCAATGAG. Its translation is CSAPTSGTRNE. The entire CDR3 sequence reads CSAPTSGTRNEQFF.

This clone has a count of ten or more. The read terminates 3 residues before the CDR3 end, so the remaining end is supplied by the germline J gene. The chain employs TRBV28 and TRBJ2-7; 15 nucleotides match TRBD2. The junction had 3 bases not matched to a gene; V was cut back by 1 base and J by 2 bases. The germline CDR1 and CDR2 sequences are MDHEN and SYDVKM. The CDR3 spans 17 residues. The CDR3 bases that were read are TGTGCCAGCAGTTTATTGGGACTAGCGGGAGGTACCTACGAG. Translated, it gives CASSLLGLAGGTYE. The complete CDR3 sequence is CASSLLGLAGGTYEQYF.

This clone was observed many times. From the germline J gene comes the end of the CDR3, since the read stops 3 residues before it. V gene TRBV6-2 or TRBV6-3 combines with J gene TRBJ1-4, with 7 bases identical to TRBD1. Germline assignment: CDR1 MNHEY and CDR2 SVGEGT. Trimming removed 4 bases from V and 5 bases from J; junction bases left unmatched: 7. This CDR3 has 15 residues. The CDR3 here is CASSFLQGKNEKLFF. The sequenced part of the CDR3 DNA is TGTGCCAGCAGTTTTCTACAGGGGAAGAATGAAAAA.

This clone showed up many times. The CDR3 is cut off 3 residues early in the read; its end comes from the germline J gene. Other DNA sequences of this sample code for an identical CDR3. The chain couples TRBV18 to TRBJ2-1; 10 nucleotides agree with TRBD1. This CDR3 comprises 15 residues. With V trimmed by 3 bases and J by 7 bases, 6 bases remained unmatched. Germline CDR1 reads KGHSH; CDR2 reads LQKENI. The CDR3 sequence: CASSPGQGRGNEQFF. CDR3 DNA, as far as it was read: TGTGCCAGCTCACCGGGACAGGGGAGAGGGAATGAG.

In regard to this clone: The read finishes 3 residues shy of the CDR3 end, and the germline J gene is used to complete it. The V and J genes are TRBV30 and TRBJ2-2; the match to TRBD2 covers 7 bases. The CDR3 has 16 amino acids. Germline lookup yields CDR1 GTSNPN and CDR2 SVGIG (reference sequence). The ends lost 3 bases at V and 7 bases at J; junction bases unmatched: 14. CDR3 protein: CAWSPWGGRVIGELFF. CDR3 DNA, as far as it was read: TGTGCCTGGAGCCCTTGGGGGGGACGGGTTATCGGGGAG.

This clone was found many times. This likely stems from a read error, as it lies one base from a far larger clone. With the read ending 3 residues before the CDR3 end, the germline J gene is used to fill in that end. This sequence joins TRBV10-3 and TRBJ2-3, with 9 bases that match TRBD2. The trim removed 3 bases at V and 0 bases at J, leaving 1 base unmatched. CDR3 size: 15 residues. Germline V lookup: CDR1 ENHRY, CDR2 SYGVKD. The DNA read from the CDR3 is TGTGCCATCAGTGAAACTAGCGGGAGCACAGATACG. Amino acid sequence: CAISETSGSTDT. The entire CDR3 sequence reads CAISETSGSTDTQYF.

There are a few counts of this clone. A junction boundary mismatches the germline segment, possibly from a read error. The read ends 3 residues before the CDR3 terminus; that terminus is restored from the germline J gene. This chain joins TRBV7-7 and TRBJ2-2; D remains unclear. This CDR3 region has 13 residues. The germline gives CDR1 SSHAT, CDR2 FNYEAQ (reference sequence). Partial CDR3 DNA: TGTGCTAGCAGCTTAGACACAGATTCGAAG. This gives the protein CASSLDTDSK. The whole CDR3 sequence is CASSLDTDSKLFF.

This clone was counted at least ten times. The CDR3 end falls 3 residues outside the read, so it is completed with the germline J gene. The gene calls are TRBV2 and TRBJ2-2, with D perhaps matching TRBD1 (6 bases). Per the germline V gene, CDR1 is SNHLY and CDR2 is FYNNEI. V lost 8 bases, J lost 2 bases, and 12 bases lay in between. The CDR3 has 14 residues. CDR3 sequence: CASSGQTNTGELFF. CDR3 DNA (partial): TGTGCCAGCTCGGGACAAACAAACACCGGGGAG.

This clone was recorded at least ten times. Coverage ceases 3 residues before the CDR3 finishes, and the germline J gene fills in the end. The chain is built from TRBV7-6 and TRBJ2-3; D gene uncertain. Germline V gene sequence: CDR1 SGHVS, CDR2 FNYEAQ. Trimming stripped 0 bases from V and 6 bases from J, with 10 bases between. CDR3 length: 14 amino acids. CDR3 region: CASSLALPVDTQYF. CDR3 DNA, as far as it was read: TGTGCCAGCAGCTTAGCGTTACCGGTCGATACG.